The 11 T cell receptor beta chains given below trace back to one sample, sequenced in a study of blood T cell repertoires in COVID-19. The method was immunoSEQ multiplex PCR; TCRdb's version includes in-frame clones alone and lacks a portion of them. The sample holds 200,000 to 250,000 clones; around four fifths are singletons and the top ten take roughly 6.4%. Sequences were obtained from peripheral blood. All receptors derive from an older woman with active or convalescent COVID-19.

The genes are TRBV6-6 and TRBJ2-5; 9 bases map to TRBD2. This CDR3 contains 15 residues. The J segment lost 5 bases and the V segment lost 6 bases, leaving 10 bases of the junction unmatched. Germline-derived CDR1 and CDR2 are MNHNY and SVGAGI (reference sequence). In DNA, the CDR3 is TGTGCCAGCAGCTCCGTAGCGGGAGTCGGTGAGACCCAGTACTTC. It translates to CASSSVAGVGETQYF.

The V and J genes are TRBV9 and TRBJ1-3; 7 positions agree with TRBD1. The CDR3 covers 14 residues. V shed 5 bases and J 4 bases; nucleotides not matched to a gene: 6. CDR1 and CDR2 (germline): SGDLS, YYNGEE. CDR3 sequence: CASSDGTAGNTIYF. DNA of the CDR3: TGTGCCAGCAGTGATGGGACAGCGGGAAACACCATATATTTT.

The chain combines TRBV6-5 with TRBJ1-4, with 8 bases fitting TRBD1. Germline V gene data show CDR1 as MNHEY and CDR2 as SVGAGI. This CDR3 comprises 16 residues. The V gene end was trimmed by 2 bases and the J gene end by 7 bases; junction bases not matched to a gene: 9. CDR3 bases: TGTGCCAGCAGTTACCGCCTCCTCGGACAGGGTGAAAAACTGTTTTTT. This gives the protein CASSYRLLGQGEKLFF.

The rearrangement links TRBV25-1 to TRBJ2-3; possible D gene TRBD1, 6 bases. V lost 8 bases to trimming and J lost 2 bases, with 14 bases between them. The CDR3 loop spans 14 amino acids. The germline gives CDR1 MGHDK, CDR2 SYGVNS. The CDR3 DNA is TGTGCCAGCCAACCTGGGGGCTTCACAGATACGCAGTATTTT. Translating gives CASQPGGFTDTQYF.

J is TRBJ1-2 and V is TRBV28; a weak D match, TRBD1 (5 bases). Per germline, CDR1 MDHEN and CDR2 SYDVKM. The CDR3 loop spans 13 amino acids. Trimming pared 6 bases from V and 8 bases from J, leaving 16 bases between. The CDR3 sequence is CASRLVPGPGYTF. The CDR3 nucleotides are TGTGCCAGCAGGTTGGTCCCAGGGCCCGGCTACACCTTC.

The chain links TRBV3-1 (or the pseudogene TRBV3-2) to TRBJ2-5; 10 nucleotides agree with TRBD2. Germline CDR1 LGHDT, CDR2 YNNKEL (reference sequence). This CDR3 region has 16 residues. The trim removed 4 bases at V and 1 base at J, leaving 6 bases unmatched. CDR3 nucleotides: TGTGCCAGCAGCCCCCCCAGCGGGAGGGTCCAAGAGACCCAGTACTTC. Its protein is CASSPPSGRVQETQYF.

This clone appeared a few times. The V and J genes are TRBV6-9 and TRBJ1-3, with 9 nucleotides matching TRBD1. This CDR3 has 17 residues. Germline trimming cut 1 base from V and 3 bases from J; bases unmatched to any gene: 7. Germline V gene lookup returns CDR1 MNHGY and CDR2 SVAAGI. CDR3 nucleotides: TGTGCCAGCAGTTATTACACAGGGGGCCGAAGTGGAAACACCATATATTTT. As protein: CASSYYTGGRSGNTIYF.

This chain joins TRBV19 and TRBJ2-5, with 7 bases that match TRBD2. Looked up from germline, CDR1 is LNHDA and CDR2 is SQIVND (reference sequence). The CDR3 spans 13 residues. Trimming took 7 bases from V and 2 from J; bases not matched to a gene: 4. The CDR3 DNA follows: TGTGCCAGTAAAACGGGGGGACAAGAGACCCAGTACTTC. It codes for CASKTGGQETQYF.

The CDR3 nucleotides are TGTGCCAGCAGCCGGAGGCGGGAGTTAGTGGATACGCAGTATTTT. This sequence encodes CASSRRRELVDTQYF. The gene calls are TRBV3-1 (or the pseudogene TRBV3-2) and TRBJ2-3; 7 bases fit TRBD2. Trimming at V came to 4 bases and at J to 6 bases, leaving 10 bases not matched to a gene. There are 15 residues in the CDR3. Germline V gives CDR1 LGHDT, CDR2 YNNKEL (reference sequence).

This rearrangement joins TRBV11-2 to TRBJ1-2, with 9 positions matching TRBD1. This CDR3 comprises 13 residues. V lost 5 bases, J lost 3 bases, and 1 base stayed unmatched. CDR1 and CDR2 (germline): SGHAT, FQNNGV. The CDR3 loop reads CASSRDRDYGYTF. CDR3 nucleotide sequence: TGTGCCAGCAGCCGGGACAGGGACTATGGCTACACCTTC.

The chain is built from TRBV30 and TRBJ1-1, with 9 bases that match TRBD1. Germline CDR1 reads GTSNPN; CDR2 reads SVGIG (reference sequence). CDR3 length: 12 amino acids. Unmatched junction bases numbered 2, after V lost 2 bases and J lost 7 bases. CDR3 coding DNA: TGTGCCTGGAGTTTGGGACAGGGTGAAGCTTTCTTT. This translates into CAWSLGQGEAFF.